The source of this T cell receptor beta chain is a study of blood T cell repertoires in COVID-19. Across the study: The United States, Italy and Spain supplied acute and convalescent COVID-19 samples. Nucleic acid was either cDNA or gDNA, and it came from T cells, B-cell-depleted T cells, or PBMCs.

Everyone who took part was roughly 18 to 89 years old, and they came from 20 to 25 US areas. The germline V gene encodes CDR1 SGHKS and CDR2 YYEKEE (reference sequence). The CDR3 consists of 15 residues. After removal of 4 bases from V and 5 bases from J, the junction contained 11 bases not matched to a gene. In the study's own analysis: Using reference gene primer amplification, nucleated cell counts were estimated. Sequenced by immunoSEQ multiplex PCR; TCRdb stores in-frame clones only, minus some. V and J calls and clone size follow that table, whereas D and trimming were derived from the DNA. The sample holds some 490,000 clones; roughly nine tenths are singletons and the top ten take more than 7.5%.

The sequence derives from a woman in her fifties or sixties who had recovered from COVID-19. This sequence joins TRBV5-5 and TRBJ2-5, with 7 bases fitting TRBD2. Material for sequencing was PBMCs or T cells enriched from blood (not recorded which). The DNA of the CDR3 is TGTGCCAGCAGCCCCGGTTGGGTAGCGGGTGAGACCCAGTACTTC. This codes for CASSPGWVAGETQYF.